This TCR beta chain was captured by sequencing in a study of blood T cell repertoires in COVID-19. Study as a whole: Acute-phase and convalescent COVID-19 samples originated in the United States, Italy and Spain. PBMCs, B-cell-depleted T cells, or T cells provided the cDNA or gDNA that made up the material.

Germline CDR1 reads KGHDR; CDR2 reads SFDVKD. Trimming pared 3 bases from V and 14 bases from J, leaving 13 bases between. The CDR3 extends over 12 amino acids. Seattle-derived patients entered the study during active infection and were followed longitudinally. Generated by immunoSEQ multiplex PCR, the TCRdb table keeps only in-frame clones and is missing some. Of approximately 480,000 clones in the sample, about 88% were seen once. The sequenced sample consisted of peripheral blood. The J gene is TRBJ1-3, the V gene TRBV24-1, with D possibly matching TRBD1 (5 bases). This receptor was identified in a man younger than 35 with COVID-19, enrolled during active disease. CDR3 in amino acids: CATSDPRGILYF. The CDR3 bases are TGTGCCACCAGTGATCCAAGGGGTATCCTATATTTT.